This TCR beta chain was retrieved from a study of cytomegalovirus exposure and HLA in healthy donors. Background on the study: From donors who were HLA-typed, an early data release held 81 million or so unique TCRs.

60 Vbeta and 13 Jbeta primers were used in PCR. The data were produced by immunoSEQ multiplex PCR, yet TCRdb's version contains in-frame clones alone and is incomplete. The sample lists 270,000 or so clones; roughly 85% were seen once. This CDR3 has 13 residues. The material sequenced was PBMCs. This sequence was found in a man aged 35 to 55 in good health and CMV-seropositive. The chain carries TRBV21-1 and TRBJ1-5; the D call of TRBD1 is as the table states it, not checked on the DNA. TRBV21-1 is classified as a pseudogene. CDR3 sequence reads: CATRDRVVEPQHF. The CDR3 coding sequence is TGTGCCACCCGCGACAGGGTAGTTGAACCCCAGCATTTT.